The rows below give T cell receptor beta chains drawn from one sample of a study of T-cell reconstitution after alpha-beta-depleted transplantation in children. TCRdb itself ran the PCR reads through MiXCR, one entry per CDR3 protein. The table has 600,000 to 700,000 distinct CDR3 sequences, roughly 17% seen once; the top ten hold 1.1%. Here the sequenced sample was PBMCs from the stem cell graft donor, taken from the stem cell graft. These receptors all stem from a human donor who donated a stem cell graft to a child with acute myeloid leukemia. Both conserved end residues are trimmed from each CDR3.

V gene	CDR3 protein
TRBV6-5	ASSYSGGRRETQY
TRBV2	ASVRLSTEAF
TRBV20-1	SVKQGAAGELF
TRBV20-1	SAPTGGRSQNSPLH
TRBV6-5	ASSYGGGETQY
TRBV24-1	ATSDFKNTEAF
TRBV20-1	SASPPSGGPSEY
TRBV6-5	ASSYLGTQH
TRBV20-1	SARASGGNTGELF
TRBV2	ASREMTENTEAF
TRBV20-1	SARVPGRLNTGELF
TRBV5-1	ASSLMTGTNEKLF
TRBV7-2	ASSLAGEAKNIQY
TRBV9	ASSGGPQFEAF
TRBV12-3/TRBV12-4	ASSRTGTTQY
TRBV5-5	ASSRAGGLETNNEQF
TRBV29-1	SGRVTGELF